The clone carrying this TCR beta chain has just a few counts. Its specificity is not known. Germline V CDR1 and CDR2: SGHVS, FQNEAQ. This CDR3 contains 16 residues. V shed 0 bases, J shed 6 bases, and the junction held 5 bases outside the gene matches. This entry belongs to a study of cytomegalovirus exposure and HLA in healthy donors. Study as a whole: Genotyping of some 390 donors showed that about 84% belonged to the Caucasian-associated ancestry cluster. Study conclusions and caveats: In a later analysis, compared with equally common non-associated chains, HLA-associated beta chains were more expanded.

The primer mix had 60 Vbeta and 13 Jbeta primers. Libraries were prepared by immunoSEQ multiplex PCR; TCRdb keeps only in-frame clonotypes and omits some of them. The table records about 150,000 clones, roughly 73% of them present only once. The chain couples TRBV7-8 to TRBJ1-5; 10 bases align to TRBD1. Sequencing was performed on PBMCs. This TCR came from a woman in her thirties in good health and CMV-seronegative. The CDR3 nucleotides are TGTGCCAGCAGCTTAGCCGGGACAGGGGTTGGTCAGCCCCAGCATTTT. It encodes CASSLAGTGVGQPQHF.